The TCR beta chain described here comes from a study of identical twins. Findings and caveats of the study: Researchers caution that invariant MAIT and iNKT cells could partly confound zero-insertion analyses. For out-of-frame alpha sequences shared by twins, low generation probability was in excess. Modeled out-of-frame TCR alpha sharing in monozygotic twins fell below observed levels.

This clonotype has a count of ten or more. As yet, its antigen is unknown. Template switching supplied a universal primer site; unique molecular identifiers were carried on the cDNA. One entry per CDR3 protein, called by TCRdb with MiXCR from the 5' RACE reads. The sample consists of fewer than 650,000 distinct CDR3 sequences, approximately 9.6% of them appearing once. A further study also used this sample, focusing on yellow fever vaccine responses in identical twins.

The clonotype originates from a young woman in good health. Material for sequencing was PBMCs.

Here the CDR3 DNA reads TGTGCCAGCAGCCCGACGGCTTCGATGGTTTCACCCCTCCACTTT. Translation gives CASSPTASMVSPLHF. J is TRBJ1-6 and V is TRBV7-9; D remains ambiguous. The V gene's germline CDR1 is SEHNR and CDR2 FQNEAQ (reference sequence). The CDR3 sequence is 15 residues long. Trimming removed 5 bases from V and 9 bases from J, with 17 bases in between. Together with reference TRBV7-9 and TRBJ1-6, the CDR3 gives the full variable domain: DTGVSQNPRHKITKRGQNVTFRCDPISEHNRLYWYRQTLGQGPEFLTYFQNEAQLEKSRLLSDRFSAERPKGSFSTLEIQRTEQGDSAMYLCASSPTASMVSPLHFGNGTRLTVT.